One and the same sample provided the 16 T cell receptor beta chains below, sequenced in a study of cytomegalovirus exposure and HLA in healthy donors. With 60 Vbeta and 13 Jbeta primers, the PCR was carried out. The protocol was immunoSEQ multiplex PCR, while the TCRdb copy is restricted to in-frame clones and leaves out a portion. Found here are approximately 180,000 clones, less than 90% of them singletons; the top ten hold more than 0.2%. Specimen: PBMCs. Every receptor here comes from a girl in the first two years of life in good health and CMV-seronegative.

In DNA form, the CDR3 reads TGTGCCAGCAGCCGAACAGAGGAGACCCAGTACTTC. It codes for CASSRTEETQYF. This chain uses TRBV4-2 with TRBJ2-5; no definite D call. V was cut by 4 bases and J by 5 bases, with 8 bases left in between. CDR1 LGHNA and CDR2 YNFKEQ come from the germline V gene. This CDR3 region has 12 residues.

The chain has TRBV7-9 and TRBJ1-5; TRBD1 matches 8 bases. The CDR3 contains 16 residues. J gave up 6 bases and V 1 base, and 8 bases lay outside the gene matches. CDR1 is SEHNR, CDR2 FQNEAQ, per germline (reference sequence). The chain's CDR3 is CASSLGRTGTGQPQHF. CDR3 in DNA: TGTGCCAGCAGCTTAGGCAGGACAGGGACGGGTCAGCCCCAGCATTTT.

The rearrangement uses TRBV9 and TRBJ2-2, with TRBD1 matching over 10 bases. The junction had 5 bases not matched to a gene; V was cut back by 0 bases and J by 0 bases. This CDR3 is 18 amino acids long. Germline-derived CDR1 and CDR2 are SGDLS and YYNGEE. CDR3 sequence: CASSVGGTGVANTGELFF. CDR3 nucleotide sequence: TGTGCCAGCAGCGTAGGGGGGACAGGGGTCGCGAACACCGGGGAGCTGTTTTTT.

The CDR3 is CASSYSRGTPYNEQFF. CDR3 nucleotides: TGTGCCAGCAGTTACTCGAGGGGGACACCCTACAATGAGCAGTTCTTC. The chain joins TRBV6-5 to TRBJ2-1; TRBD1 might be the D (6 bases). The CDR3 spans 16 residues. V lost 0 bases, J lost 2 bases, and 11 bases lay in between. Germline CDR1 and CDR2: MNHEY and SVGAGI.

J is TRBJ2-3 and V is TRBV5-4; TRBD2 might be the D (5 bases). Trimming shortened V by 2 bases and J by 2 bases, and 12 bases separated the two germline ends. The CDR3 consists of 15 residues. Germline V gene sequence: CDR1 SGHNT, CDR2 YYREEE (reference sequence). The CDR3 nucleotides are TGTGCCAGCAGCTTACCGGGAATCATCACAGATACGCAGTATTTT. This gives the protein CASSLPGIITDTQYF.

The V and J genes are TRBV27 and TRBJ2-7; D is perhaps TRBD1 (6 bases). V was clipped by 2 bases and J by 2 bases, with 16 bases between them. In germline, CDR1 is MNHEY, CDR2 SMNVEV (reference sequence). CDR3 length: 16 amino acids. The CDR3 protein is CASSLKPLTGPYEQYF. CDR3 bases: TGTGCCAGCAGTTTAAAGCCCTTGACAGGCCCCTACGAGCAGTACTTC.

The J gene is TRBJ1-1, the V gene TRBV18, with 7 bases matching TRBD1. V was clipped by 6 bases and J by 1 base; unmatched bases: 5. Germline V gives CDR1 KGHSH, CDR2 LQKENI. The length of the CDR3 is 14 residues. CDR3 protein: CASSPGQSNTEAFF. In DNA, the CDR3 is TGTGCCAGCTCCCCGGGACAGTCGAACACTGAAGCTTTCTTT.

The V call is TRBV19, the J call TRBJ2-5; 7 bases are shared with TRBD1. Germline V CDR1 and CDR2: LNHDA, SQIVND (reference sequence). The V segment lost 1 base and the J segment 3 bases; nucleotides outside the gene matches: 5. CDR3 length equals 15 residues. In nucleotides, the CDR3 is TGTGCCAGTAGTATAGTCCCCGGGACAGAAGAGACCCAGTACTTC. Translated, it gives CASSIVPGTEETQYF.

This chain uses TRBV7-8 with TRBJ2-7; perhaps TRBD2 as D (5 bases). The V and J ends lost 1 base and 1 base respectively, with 14 bases between them. The length of the CDR3 is 16 residues. Germline CDR1 SGHVS, CDR2 FQNEAQ. The CDR3: CASSLGMAGSSYEQYF. In DNA form, the CDR3 reads TGTGCCAGCAGCTTAGGAATGGCGGGTTCGTCCTACGAGCAGTACTTC.

The chain joins TRBV9 to TRBJ1-2, with 9 positions matching TRBD1. The CDR3 spans 15 residues. The ends lost 0 bases at V and 4 bases at J; junction bases unmatched: 4. CDR1 SGDLS and CDR2 YYNGEE come from the germline V gene. The chain's CDR3 is CASSVGRTGAYGYTF. The CDR3 DNA is TGTGCCAGCAGCGTAGGTAGGACAGGGGCCTATGGCTACACCTTC.

As DNA, the CDR3 is TGTGCCAGCAGCCAAGAAGGGGGAATTGAGCCCCAGCATTTT. This gives the protein CASSQEGGIEPQHF. V usage is TRBV14 and J usage is TRBJ1-5, with D maybe TRBD1 (6 bases). CDR1 is SGHDN and CDR2 is FVKESK in the germline V gene. The V end was cut by 0 bases, the J end by 8 bases, with 11 bases between. This CDR3 has 14 residues.

V and J are TRBV15 and TRBJ2-1; 9 bases fit TRBD2. CDR3 length: 16 residues. The V and J ends lost 0 bases and 5 bases, in that order; junction bases with no gene match: 5. Germline V gene sequence: CDR1 LNHNV, CDR2 YYDKDF (reference sequence). CDR3 protein: CATSRDWAGGHNEQFF. The CDR3 DNA reads TGTGCCACCAGCAGAGATTGGGCGGGGGGGCACAATGAGCAGTTCTTC. The whole variable domain, filled in from reference TRBV15 and TRBJ2-1, reads DAMVIQNPRYQVTQFGKPVTLSCSQTLNHNVMYWYQQKSSQAPKLLFHYYDKDFNNEADTPDNFQSRRPNTSFCFLDIRSPGLGDTAMYLCATSRDWAGGHNEQFFGPGTRLTVL.

This clone was recorded once. The V call is TRBV12-5, the J call TRBJ2-3, with 7 nucleotides matching TRBD1. CDR1 LGHNT and CDR2 FRNRAP come from the germline V gene. V was clipped by 1 base and J by 4 bases; unmatched bases: 2. The CDR3 sequence is 14 residues long. The CDR3 DNA sequence: TGTGCTAGTGGTTTGGGACAGGGCCCAGATACGCAGTATTTT. It specifies CASGLGQGPDTQYF.

The chain employs TRBV28 and TRBJ1-1; 10 bases line up with TRBD1. Per the germline V gene, CDR1 is MDHEN and CDR2 is SYDVKM. This CDR3 comprises 14 residues. Trimming took 5 bases from V and 2 from J; bases not matched to a gene: 2. CDR3 nucleotides: TGTGCCAGCAGTCGACAGGGGGCCAACACTGAAGCTTTCTTT. Its protein is CASSRQGANTEAFF.

The V and J genes are TRBV4-1 and TRBJ2-3; TRBD2 matches at 13 bases. This CDR3 has 18 residues. Germline-derived CDR1 and CDR2 are MGHRA and YSYEKL. V dropped 0 bases and J dropped 7; count of bases not matched to a gene: 10. The DNA for the CDR3 is TGCGCCAGCAGCCAAGAGGGCGGACTAGCGGGAGAGTTCCATACGCAGTATTTT. As protein: CASSQEGGLAGEFHTQYF.

This clone was observed a single time. V and J are TRBV30 and TRBJ2-1; 9 bases are a match to TRBD1. This CDR3 has 14 residues. The junction had 7 bases not matched to a gene; V was cut back by 2 bases and J by 8 bases. Germline-derived CDR1 and CDR2 are GTSNPN and SVGIG (reference sequence). DNA for the CDR3: TGTGCCTGGAGTACGGGACAGGGACTCGATGAGCAGTTCTTC. Its translation: CAWSTGQGLDEQFF.